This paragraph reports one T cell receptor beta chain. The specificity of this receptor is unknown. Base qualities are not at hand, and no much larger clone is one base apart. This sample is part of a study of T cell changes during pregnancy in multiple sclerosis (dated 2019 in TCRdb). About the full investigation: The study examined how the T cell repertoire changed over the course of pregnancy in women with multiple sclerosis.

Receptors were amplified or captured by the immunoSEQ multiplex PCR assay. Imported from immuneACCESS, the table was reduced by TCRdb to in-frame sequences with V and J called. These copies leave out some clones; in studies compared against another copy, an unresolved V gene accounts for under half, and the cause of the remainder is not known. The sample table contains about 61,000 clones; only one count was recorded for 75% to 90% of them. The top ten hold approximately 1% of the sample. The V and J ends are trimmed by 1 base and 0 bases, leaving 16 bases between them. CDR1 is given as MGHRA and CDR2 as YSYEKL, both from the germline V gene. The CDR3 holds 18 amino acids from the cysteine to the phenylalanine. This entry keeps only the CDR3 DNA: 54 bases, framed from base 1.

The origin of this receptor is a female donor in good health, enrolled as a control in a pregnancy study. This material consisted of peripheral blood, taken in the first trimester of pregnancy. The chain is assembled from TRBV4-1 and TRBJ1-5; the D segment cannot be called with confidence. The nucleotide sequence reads TGCGCCAGCAGCCAAGTAGTTGGAGGGCTGTATAGCAATCAGCCCCAGCATTTT. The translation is CASSQVVGGLYSNQPQHF.